Following are 2 T cell receptor beta chains from one sample sequenced in a study of metastatic and nonmetastatic thyroid tumors. Prior to thyroid surgery, none of the patients had received any treatment. MiXCR reprocessed the PCR reads for TCRdb. The data show some 93,000 clones, with 10% to 15% seen just once and around 10% held by the top ten. Input material: blood. These receptors came from a female donor with papillary thyroid cancer or a benign thyroid nodule (not recorded which). Some clones in this sample may be carry-over from other donors' samples.

This clone has at least ten counts. The gene calls are TRBV6-2 or TRBV6-3 and TRBJ2-1, with D unresolved. CDR3 length: 13 amino acids. Trimming left V 4 bases short and J 3 bases short, with 7 bases between. From germline, CDR1 is MNHEY and CDR2 SVGEGT. CDR3 region: CASSLLNYNEQFF. Here the CDR3 DNA reads TGTGCCAGCAGTTTGTTAAACTACAATGAGCAGTTCTTC.

The chain has TRBV30 and TRBJ2-7; possible D gene TRBD1, 5 bases. V was trimmed by 4 bases and J by 3 bases, leaving 13 bases between them. The CDR3 runs 13 residues. CDR1 is GTSNPN, CDR2 SVGIG, per germline (reference sequence). The CDR3 is CAWNPGHDYEQYF. DNA for the CDR3: TGTGCCTGGAACCCCGGACACGACTACGAGCAGTACTTC.